A single sample is the source of the 19 T cell receptor beta chains below, sequenced in a study of blood T cells in healthy people across ages. Through a sample-barcoded 5' primer and a J-beta primer mix, a second PCR was run for roughly 7 to 12 cycles. TCRdb reprocessed the 5' RACE reads with MiXCR, giving one entry per CDR3 protein. In the table there are roughly 1.5 million distinct CDR3 sequences, about 45% of which are singletons. Sequencing was carried out using blood. Receptors originate from a woman between 18 and 29 years old in good health.

This clonotype was counted only a few times. The rearrangement uses TRBV7-2 and TRBJ1-6; D is ambiguous. The V end lost 6 bases, the J end lost 6 bases, and 9 bases lay between the germline ends. CDR3 length: 13 residues. The germline V gene encodes CDR1 SGHTA and CDR2 FQGNSA. CDR3 coding DNA: TGTGCCAGCAGGGTGGAGCGTAATTCACCCCTCCACTTT. Its translation is CASRVERNSPLHF.

This rearrangement joins TRBV5-1 to TRBJ2-7; 7 bases are shared with TRBD1. Germline V gene data show CDR1 as SGHRS and CDR2 as YFSETQ. The CDR3 consists of 13 residues. Unmatched junction bases numbered 7, after V lost 7 bases and J lost 3 bases. CDR3 DNA sequence: TGCGCCAGCCAGGACAGGAACAACTACGAGCAGTACTTC. Translation gives CASQDRNNYEQYF.

The genes are TRBV20-1 and TRBJ2-1, with D unresolved. CDR1 DFQATT and CDR2 SNEGSKA come from the germline V gene (reference sequence). CDR3 length: 13 residues. Between the trimmed V and J ends, which lost 3 bases and 4 bases, there was a span of 10 bases. The CDR3 loop reads CSASDGWYNEQFF. CDR3 nucleotides: TGCAGTGCTAGTGATGGCTGGTACAATGAGCAGTTCTTC.

The CDR3 coding sequence is TGTGCCAGCAGCCCATGGACTCGCCTGGGAGATACGCAGTATTTT. This sequence encodes CASSPWTRLGDTQYF. The gene calls are TRBV7-9 and TRBJ2-3; D possibly corresponds to TRBD2 (5 bases). With 5 bases removed from V and 5 bases from J, the gap between germline ends came to 17 bases. CDR3 size: 15 residues. Germline V gene data show CDR1 as SEHNR and CDR2 as FQNEAQ (reference sequence).

A few counts support this clonotype. This chain connects TRBV7-2 to TRBJ2-1; TRBD1 might be the D (6 bases). V was trimmed by 5 bases and J by 9 bases, leaving 20 bases between them. The V gene's germline CDR1 is SGHTA and CDR2 FQGNSA. The CDR3 has 15 amino acids. CDR3 coding DNA: TGTGCCAGCAGCACGGACAGTATCCCTCTCAGTGAGCAGTTCTTC. It is translated as CASSTDSIPLSEQFF.

The V call is TRBV10-3, the J call TRBJ2-5; D gene ambiguous. CDR3 length: 13 residues. Germline V CDR1 and CDR2: ENHRY, SYGVKD. Trimming took off 8 bases at V and 4 bases at J, with 14 bases between the two ends. The CDR3 DNA reads as TGTGCCATCTCCTCCTCCCCCCGAGAGACCCAGTACTTC. Translation: CAISSSPRETQYF.

This clonotype was counted only a few times. The rearrangement uses TRBV10-2 and TRBJ2-1; D might be TRBD1 or TRBD2, each matching 5 bases. This CDR3 region has 16 residues. V lost 2 bases, J lost 1 base, and 12 bases lay in between. Germline V gene data show CDR1 as WSHSY and CDR2 as SAAADI. The DNA for the CDR3 is TGCGCCAGCAGTGAGCCAGGGACGGGGTCCTACAATGAGCAGTTCTTC. It specifies CASSEPGTGSYNEQFF.

In its sample, this clonotype was seen once. The chain is built from TRBV27 and TRBJ2-5; D is ambiguous. The CDR3 spans 13 residues. V was pared by 1 base and J by 5 bases, with 8 bases between. Germline V lookup: CDR1 MNHEY, CDR2 SMNVEV (reference sequence). The CDR3 DNA reads TGTGCCAGCAGTTTATGGCATGGGGAGACCCAGTACTTC. Translating gives CASSLWHGETQYF.

The chain is built from TRBV9 and TRBJ1-2, with D possibly TRBD1 on 6 matching bases. The germline CDR1 and CDR2 sequences are SGDLS and YYNGEE. V lost 0 bases, J lost 4 bases, and 10 bases lay in between. This CDR3 spans 14 amino acids. DNA for the CDR3: TGTGCCAGCAGCGTAGGCATAGGGGGCTATGGCTACACCTTC. It yields the protein CASSVGIGGYGYTF.

This clonotype was observed a few times. A clone one base away is much larger, so this may be a read error. The rearrangement joins TRBV7-7 to TRBJ2-7; 7 bases are shared with TRBD2. The germline CDR1 and CDR2 sequences are SSHAT and FNYEAQ (reference sequence). CDR3 length equals 15 residues. The CDR3 is CASSPRRAGPYEQYF. Here the CDR3 DNA reads TGTGCTAGCAGCCCAAGACGAGCGGGACCCTACGAGCAGTACTTC.

This clonotype occurred a few times. This sequence joins TRBV2 and TRBJ2-3; D call uncertain. CDR1 is SNHLY and CDR2 is FYNNEI in the germline V gene. The CDR3 is 16 amino acids. Trimming took 3 bases from V and 0 from J, leaving 13 bases between them. The CDR3 sequence: CASSDVRQSSTDTQYF. DNA for the CDR3: TGTGCCAGCAGTGACGTTCGGCAGTCAAGCACAGATACGCAGTATTTT.

A remark on this clonotype: In this CDR3 the conserved last residue, phenylalanine or tryptophan, is missing, so a read error is likely. The CDR3 spells CASSLDRDYGYTI. The CDR3 DNA follows: TGTGCCAGCAGCTTGGACAGGGACTATGGCTACACCATC. The V call is TRBV3-1, the J call TRBJ1-2; TRBD1 aligns across 8 bases. The trim removed 5 bases at V and 3 bases at J, leaving 2 bases unmatched. Germline-derived CDR1 and CDR2 are LGHDT and YNNKEL (reference sequence). The CDR3 is 13 amino acids.

Only one count was recorded for this clonotype. This sequence joins TRBV4-2 and TRBJ1-4; no reliable D call. Between the trimmed V and J ends, which lost 0 bases and 0 bases, there was a span of 11 bases. Germline CDR1 is LGHNA and CDR2 is YNFKEQ. The CDR3 extends over 17 amino acids. The CDR3 sequence is CASSQDVAAATNEKLFF. For the CDR3, the DNA is TGTGCCAGCAGCCAAGATGTGGCGGCTGCAACTAATGAAAAACTGTTTTTT.

This chain uses TRBV7-9 with TRBJ2-7, with D possibly matching TRBD1 (5 bases). The CDR3 loop spans 16 amino acids. Germline CDR1 and CDR2: SEHNR and FQNEAQ (reference sequence). V lost 4 bases and J 2 bases, leaving 18 bases between the germline ends. CDR3 loop: CASSSPRGRATYEQYF. The DNA of the CDR3 is TGTGCCAGCAGCTCTCCCCGTGGCAGGGCTACCTACGAGCAGTACTTC.

The sample holds a few counts of this clonotype. This sequence joins TRBV11-2 and TRBJ2-2; D call uncertain. V was cut by 2 bases and J by 6 bases, with 10 bases left in between. This CDR3 has 14 amino acids. Germline-derived CDR1 and CDR2 are SGHAT and FQNNGV. The CDR3 loop is CASSLWKGPGELFF. The CDR3 DNA is TGTGCCAGCAGCTTATGGAAAGGGCCCGGGGAGCTGTTTTTT.

This chain links TRBV5-1 with TRBJ1-1; TRBD1 agrees at 8 bases. Germline CDR1 is SGHRS and CDR2 is YFSETQ. The V gene end was trimmed by 4 bases and the J gene end by 8 bases; junction bases not matched to a gene: 7. This CDR3 spans 13 amino acids. The chain's CDR3 is CASSKTGDSEAFF. CDR3 DNA sequence: TGCGCCAGCAGCAAGACAGGGGATTCCGAAGCTTTCTTT.

V and J are TRBV29-1 and TRBJ1-2; 7 nucleotides match TRBD1. The CDR3 extends over 13 amino acids. V dropped 2 bases and J dropped 6; count of bases not matched to a gene: 6. The germline V gene encodes CDR1 SQVTM and CDR2 ANQGSEA. CDR3 sequence reads: CSVEQQGLHGYTF. The DNA for the CDR3 is TGCAGCGTTGAACAACAGGGGTTGCATGGCTACACCTTC.

This rearrangement joins TRBV12-3 or TRBV12-4 to TRBJ2-1; 8 bases match TRBD2. V lost 5 bases to trimming and J lost 4 bases; unmatched junction nucleotides: 13. There are 17 residues in the CDR3. The CDR3 DNA reads as TGTGCCAGCAGTCCGAGCGGGGGCGCCTTACTTTACAATGAGCAGTTCTTC. Translated, it gives CASSPSGGALLYNEQFF.

This clonotype was recorded a few times. The V and J genes are TRBV5-6 and TRBJ2-3, with TRBD1 identical over 8 bases. The CDR3 runs 14 residues. Germline V gene data show CDR1 as SGHDT and CDR2 as YYEEEE. With 4 bases clipped from V and 4 bases from J, the junction kept 5 bases outside the gene matches. The CDR3 DNA sequence: TGTGCCAGCAGCAAAGGACAGGGTTCAGATACGCAGTATTTT. The encoded protein is CASSKGQGSDTQYF.